Detailed here is one T cell receptor (beta chain). Its cognate antigen is unknown. The sample originates from a study of T cells in Graves' hyperthyroidism and ophthalmopathy. Study findings and constraints: Ophthalmopathy cases were set apart from stable hyperthyroidism by a 13 V-J model.

TCR beta CDR3 regions were amplified from RNA. A first-round RT-PCR of the TCR CDR3 used the HTBI primer set. From the multiplex PCR reads, TCRdb called clonotypes with MiXCR, one entry per CDR3 protein. The table shows 450,000 to 650,000 distinct CDR3 sequences, with 13% to 15% occurring only once. Trimming removed 4 bases at V and 7 bases at J, with 17 bases between. The germline CDR1 and CDR2 sequences are DFQATT and SNEGSKA (reference sequence). The CDR3 length is 15 residues. The source material was blood. The chain combines TRBV20-1 with TRBJ1-6; D is undetermined. This clonotype was sampled from a woman aged 18-29 years with Graves' ophthalmopathy. This CDR3 reads CSATRPSGLNSPLHF. Here the CDR3 DNA reads TGCAGTGCTACCCGCCCCAGTGGCCTGAATTCACCCCTCCACTTT.